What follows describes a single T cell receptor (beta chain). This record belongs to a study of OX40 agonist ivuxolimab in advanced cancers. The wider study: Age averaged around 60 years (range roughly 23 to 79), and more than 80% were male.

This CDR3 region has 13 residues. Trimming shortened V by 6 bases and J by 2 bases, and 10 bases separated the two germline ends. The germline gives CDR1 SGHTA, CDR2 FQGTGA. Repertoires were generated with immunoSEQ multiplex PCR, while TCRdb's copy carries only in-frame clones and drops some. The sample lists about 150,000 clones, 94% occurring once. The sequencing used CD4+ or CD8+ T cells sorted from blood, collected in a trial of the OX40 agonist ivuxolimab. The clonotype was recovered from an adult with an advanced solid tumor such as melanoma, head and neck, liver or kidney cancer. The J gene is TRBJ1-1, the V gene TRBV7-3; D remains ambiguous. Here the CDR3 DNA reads TGTGCCAGCAGTAAAGCGGCCAACACTGAAGCTTTCTTT. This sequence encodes CASSKAANTEAFF.